This paragraph reports one T cell receptor beta chain. Germline assignment: CDR1 SGHRS and CDR2 YFSETQ. Deletions cut 2 bases from V and 6 bases from J, with 14 bases between. This CDR3 contains 15 residues. This specimen belongs to a study of blood T cell repertoires in COVID-19. The data were produced by immunoSEQ multiplex PCR, yet TCRdb's version contains in-frame clones alone and is incomplete. The sample shows about 300,000 clones, more than 80% of them seen only once. The sequencing sample was made of peripheral blood. The TCR was taken from a woman aged 45-60 years with COVID-19, enrolled during active disease. The chain links TRBV5-1 to TRBJ1-4; weak D call: TRBD1 (5 bases). The DNA of the CDR3 is TGCGCCAGCAGCTTTGGGACTTTACAAGATGAAAAACTGTTTTTT. Translation: CASSFGTLQDEKLFF.